Each of the 24 T cell receptor beta chains below was sequenced from the same sample in a study of graft-versus-host responses after intestinal transplantation (dated by TCRdb to the early 2020s). Their recognized antigens are unknown. Libraries were prepared through the immunoSEQ multiplex PCR assay. The table was pulled from immuneACCESS by TCRdb, which kept in-frame rearrangements only. Such tables lose some clones; where checked, under half of the loss comes from unresolved V genes, and the rest has no known cause. A total of about 99,000 clones appear in this sample, approximately 93% of them only once. Approximately 1.2% of the sample is taken by the ten largest. Sample time point, as interpreted from the label and publication: cells obtained before transplantation from donor or recipient. Specimen: unstimulated CD8+ T cells sorted from spleen or lymph node cells, collected before intestinal transplant. The receptors come from a human donor who received an intestinal transplant.

V usage is TRBV7-6 and J usage is TRBJ1-6; weak D call: TRBD1 (6 bases). The length of the CDR3 is 15 residues. Per the germline V gene, CDR1 is SGHVS and CDR2 is FNYEAQ. V dropped 7 bases and J dropped 8 bases, with 18 bases sitting between them. CDR3 nucleotide sequence: TGTGCCAGCACGGCCCGGGCAGCAGGGGATTCACCCCTCCACTTT. Translating gives CASTARAAGDSPLHF.

V and J are TRBV6-1 and TRBJ2-5; the match to TRBD2 covers 8 bases. V gave up 4 bases and J gave up 1 base; unmatched junction bases: 17. This CDR3 has 19 amino acids. In germline, CDR1 is MNHNS, CDR2 SASEGT. The CDR3 coding sequence is TGTGCCAGCAGTGTATGGGTTTTTGGCGGGGGGACCCTCCAAGAGACCCAGTACTTC. It encodes CASSVWVFGGGTLQETQYF.

This clone appeared a single time. The chain carries TRBV4-1 and TRBJ2-1; D is tentatively TRBD1 or TRBD2 (6 bases each). Germline V gene lookup returns CDR1 MGHRA and CDR2 YSYEKL. The CDR3 loop spans 18 amino acids. The V gene lost 1 base and the J gene lost 1 base, with 17 bases spanning the gap. The CDR3 spells CASSQGVGLQGSYNEQFF. CDR3 DNA: TGCGCCAGCAGCCAAGGGGTCGGACTACAGGGTTCCTACAATGAGCAGTTCTTC.

The chain links TRBV7-9 to TRBJ1-2, with TRBD1 as a possible D gene (5 bases). CDR3 length equals 16 residues. V was cut by 5 bases and J by 2 bases, with 18 bases left in between. CDR1 and CDR2 (germline): SEHNR, FQNEAQ (reference sequence). For the CDR3, the DNA is TGTGCCAGCAGCAACAGCCGGGGCCGATCCAACTATGGCTACACCTTC. Translating it yields CASSNSRGRSNYGYTF.

The chain couples TRBV19 to TRBJ2-7; the D is unclear. Trimming removed 8 bases at V and 4 bases at J, with 9 bases between. Germline V gene data show CDR1 as LNHDA and CDR2 as SQIVND (reference sequence). The CDR3 covers 11 residues. For the CDR3, the DNA is TGTGCCAGTGCTAATTATTACGAGCAGTACTTC. It encodes CASANYYEQYF.

V usage is TRBV9 and J usage is TRBJ2-1; D not certain. Trimming took 1 base from V and 9 from J, leaving 17 bases between them. This CDR3 has 15 residues. In germline, CDR1 is SGDLS, CDR2 YYNGEE. The CDR3 DNA sequence: TGTGCCAGCAGCGTATCAGGAGAACTACATGGTGAGCAGTTCTTC. Amino acids: CASSVSGELHGEQFF.

The CDR3 loop is CSVEDLANTEAFF. DNA of the CDR3: TGCAGCGTTGAAGATCTTGCAAACACTGAAGCTTTCTTT. V and J are TRBV29-1 and TRBJ1-1; D gene ambiguous. V dropped 0 bases and J dropped 2 bases, with 7 bases sitting between them. Germline values: CDR1 SQVTM, CDR2 ANQGSEA. The CDR3 contains 13 residues. Full variable domain (missing parts from reference TRBV29-1 and TRBJ1-1): SAVISQKPSRDICQRGTSLTIQCQVDSQVTMMFWYRQQPGQSLTLIATANQGSEATYESGFVIDKFPISRPNLTFSTLTVSNMSPEDSSIYLCSVEDLANTEAFFGQGTRLTVV.

CDR3 bases: TGTGCCAGCAGCTTCACAGCGGGACAGGGGTTAGTGGGCACAGATACGCAGTATTTT. This gives the protein CASSFTAGQGLVGTDTQYF. V gene TRBV7-9 combines with J gene TRBJ2-3; 10 nucleotides line up with TRBD1. V was clipped by 3 bases and J by 1 base; unmatched bases: 13. The germline V gene has CDR1 SEHNR and CDR2 FQNEAQ (reference sequence). CDR3 length: 19 residues.

This chain connects TRBV6-5 to TRBJ1-1, with 7 bases matching TRBD1. Germline-derived CDR1 and CDR2 are MNHEY and SVGAGI. CDR3 size: 11 residues. The V segment lost 9 bases and the J segment 6 bases; nucleotides outside the gene matches: 4. Written as DNA, the CDR3 is TGTGCCAGTACGACAGGGTCTGAAGCTTTCTTT. This codes for CASTTGSEAFF.

This clone was recorded only once. The J gene is TRBJ1-2, the V gene TRBV4-1; the D gene is possibly TRBD1 (6 bases). CDR1 is MGHRA, CDR2 YSYEKL, per germline. The CDR3 is 13 residues long. V was cut by 3 bases and J by 5 bases, with 10 bases left in between. The CDR3 nucleotides read TGCGCCAGCAGCCACTCGGACAGTTATGGCTACACCTTC. Protein: CASSHSDSYGYTF.

The rearrangement uses TRBV7-6 and TRBJ2-3; D possibly corresponds to TRBD1 (6 bases). Trimming cost V 0 bases and J 4 bases, with 11 bases left between them. The V gene's germline CDR1 is SGHVS and CDR2 FNYEAQ. The CDR3 is 15 residues long. The CDR3 loop is CASSLAGARADTQYF. The CDR3 DNA reads TGTGCCAGCAGCTTAGCGGGGGCCAGGGCAGATACGCAGTATTTT.

The rearrangement links TRBV7-9 to TRBJ2-3, with 10 bases matching TRBD1. The junction had 7 bases not matched to a gene; V was cut back by 5 bases and J by 11 bases. The germline V gene has CDR1 SEHNR and CDR2 FQNEAQ (reference sequence). The CDR3 is 13 residues long. The CDR3 protein is CASSQTTGGEQYF. The CDR3, as DNA: TGTGCCAGCAGCCAAACGACAGGGGGCGAGCAGTATTTT.

This clone was counted between two and nine times. The chain is built from TRBV6-5 and TRBJ1-5; 8 bases line up with TRBD1. The CDR3 extends over 11 amino acids. The germline CDR1 and CDR2 sequences are MNHEY and SVGAGI. V shed 5 bases, J shed 15 bases, and the junction held 6 bases outside the gene matches. DNA of the CDR3: TGTGCCAGCAGTGGCGCCGGGACAGGGCATTTT. This sequence encodes CASSGAGTGHF.

This chain links TRBV27 with TRBJ2-1; possible D gene TRBD1, 6 bases. Trimming removed 1 base from V and 5 bases from J, with 6 bases in between. The germline gives CDR1 MNHEY, CDR2 SMNVEV (reference sequence). This CDR3 comprises 13 residues. CDR3 in amino acids: CASSLYRDNEQFF. In nucleotides, the CDR3 is TGTGCCAGCAGTTTATACAGGGACAATGAGCAGTTCTTC.

V gene TRBV9 combines with J gene TRBJ2-2; 8 bases map to TRBD1. J was trimmed by 0 bases and V by 2 bases; bases with no gene match: 6. This CDR3 is 17 amino acids long. Germline values: CDR1 SGDLS, CDR2 YYNGEE. The DNA for the CDR3 is TGTGCCAGCAGCGTGTCCGGACAGGGTCCGAACACCGGGGAGCTGTTTTTT. Protein product: CASSVSGQGPNTGELFF.

The chain couples TRBV19 to TRBJ1-6, with 8 bases identical to TRBD1. This CDR3 comprises 12 residues. Germline CDR1 and CDR2: LNHDA and SQIVND (reference sequence). V lost 6 bases and J lost 9; bases outside the gene matches: 1. Here the CDR3 reads CASRTGVSPLHF. CDR3 DNA: TGTGCCAGTAGGACAGGGGTTTCACCCCTCCACTTT.

The chain recombines TRBV5-4 with TRBJ2-1, with D hard to call. This CDR3 region has 14 residues. The germline V and J ends were trimmed by 1 base and 7 bases, with 12 bases remaining between them. Germline loops: CDR1 SGHNT, CDR2 YYREEE (reference sequence). The CDR3, as DNA: TGTGCCAGCAGCTTGCCCCAGGTGGAAAATGAGCAGTTCTTC. Its protein is CASSLPQVENEQFF.

This chain connects TRBV6-5 to TRBJ2-7; maybe TRBD2 (6 bases). V was pared by 4 bases and J by 6 bases, with 16 bases between. Germline lookup yields CDR1 MNHEY and CDR2 SVGAGI. The CDR3 has 14 amino acids. CDR3 loop: CASSFPAEGPEQYF. The CDR3 DNA reads TGTGCCAGCAGTTTTCCGGCGGAGGGTCCCGAGCAGTACTTC.

The gene calls are TRBV29-1 and TRBJ2-1; 7 positions agree with TRBD1. Germline CDR1 SQVTM, CDR2 ANQGSEA. The CDR3 contains 17 residues. V lost 1 base to trimming and J lost 2 bases; unmatched junction nucleotides: 11. The CDR3: CSVEGTGVALPYNEQFF. DNA for the CDR3: TGCAGCGTTGAAGGTACAGGGGTAGCGTTACCCTACAATGAGCAGTTCTTC.

J is TRBJ1-5 and V is TRBV7-7; TRBD1 might be the D (5 bases). CDR1 and CDR2 from the germline V gene are SSHAT and FNYEAQ (reference sequence). The CDR3 length is 12 residues. The V gene lost 4 bases and the J gene lost 6 bases, with 7 bases spanning the gap. The CDR3 nucleotides read TGTGCCAGCAGCTGGGGGGTTCAGCCCCAGCATTTT. Encoded protein: CASSWGVQPQHF.

The chain employs TRBV15 and TRBJ2-5; D unclear. The CDR3 extends over 13 amino acids. CDR1 LNHNV and CDR2 YYDKDF come from the germline V gene (reference sequence). Trimming stripped 2 bases from V and 2 bases from J, with 6 bases between. In DNA form, the CDR3 reads TGTGCCACCAGCAGACAGTTTCAAGAGACCCAGTACTTC. Protein product: CATSRQFQETQYF.

This clone was counted a few times. This CDR3 reads CASRDSSDTEAFF. In nucleotides, the CDR3 is TGTGCCAGCAGGGACAGCTCAGACACTGAAGCTTTCTTT. J is TRBJ1-1 and V is TRBV6-6; D may be TRBD1 (6 bases). Trimming pared 6 bases from V and 3 bases from J, leaving 11 bases between. CDR3 length: 13 amino acids. Germline V gene data show CDR1 as MNHNY and CDR2 as SVGAGI (reference sequence).

The V call is TRBV19, the J call TRBJ2-7; the D gene is possibly TRBD1 (5 bases). The CDR3 extends over 13 amino acids. The germline V and J ends were trimmed by 4 bases and 3 bases, with 10 bases remaining between them. Germline CDR1 and CDR2: LNHDA and SQIVND (reference sequence). The CDR3 DNA sequence: TGTGCCAGTAGTAGTCCAGGGCGCTACGAGCAGTACTTC. Residues: CASSSPGRYEQYF.

The gene calls are TRBV19 and TRBJ1-1; D may be TRBD1 (5 bases). CDR1 and CDR2 from the germline V gene are LNHDA and SQIVND (reference sequence). V lost 3 bases, J lost 3 bases, and 8 bases lay in between. The CDR3 sequence is 13 residues long. The DNA for the CDR3 is TGTGCCAGTAGTATTACGGGACACACTGAAGCTTTCTTT. This translates into CASSITGHTEAFF. Looking up the rest from reference TRBV19 and TRBJ1-1 gives the full variable domain: DGGITQSPKYLFRKEGQNVTLSCEQNLNHDAMYWYRQDPGQGLRLIYYSQIVNDFQKGDIAEGYSVSREKKESFPLTVTSAQKNPTAFYLCASSITGHTEAFFGQGTRLTVV.